This record covers a single T cell receptor beta chain. Relative to the germline gene, one junction end is altered; a read error may explain this. The data belong to a study of blood T cells in healthy people across ages. Together with a sample-barcoded 5' primer, a J-beta primer mix was included in a second PCR lasting roughly 6 to 12 cycles. TCRdb re-derived calls from the 5' RACE reads in MiXCR, one entry per CDR3 protein. The sample lists roughly 1,300,000 distinct CDR3 sequences; roughly 59% were seen once. From germline, CDR1 is SQVTM and CDR2 ANQGSEA. The CDR3 runs 12 residues. The gene calls are TRBV29-1 and TRBJ2-5; D may be TRBD2 (5 bases). The origin of this receptor is a man aged 18 to 30 in good health. The sequencing sample was made of blood. The CDR3 DNA is TGTGGCTTCAGGTCAGAGGGCTACAAGCAGTACTTC. The encoded protein is CGFRSEGYKQYF. Combining the CDR3 with reference TRBV29-1 and TRBJ2-5 gives the whole variable domain SAVISQKPSRDICQRGTSLTIQCQVDSQVTMMFWYRQQPGQSLTLIATANQGSEATYESGFVIDKFPISRPNLTFSTLTVSNMSPEDSSIYLCGFRSEGYKQYFGPGTRLLVL.